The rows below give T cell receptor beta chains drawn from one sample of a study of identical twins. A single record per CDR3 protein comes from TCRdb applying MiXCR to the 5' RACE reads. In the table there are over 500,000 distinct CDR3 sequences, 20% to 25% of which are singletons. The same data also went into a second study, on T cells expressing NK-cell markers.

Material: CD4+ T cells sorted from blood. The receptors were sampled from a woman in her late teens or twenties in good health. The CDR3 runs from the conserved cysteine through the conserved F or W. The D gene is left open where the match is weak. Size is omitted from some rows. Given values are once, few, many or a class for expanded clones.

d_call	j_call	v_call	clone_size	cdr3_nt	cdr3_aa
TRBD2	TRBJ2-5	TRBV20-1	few	TGCAGTGTTACCTTAGCGGGGGGGCAAGAGACCCAGTACTTC	CSVTLAGGQETQYF
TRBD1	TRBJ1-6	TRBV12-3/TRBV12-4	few	TGTGCCAGCAGTTTGGTCGGCAGGGGGGGTTCACCCCTCCACTTT	CASSLVGRGGSPLHF
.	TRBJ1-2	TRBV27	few	TGTGCCAGCAGTAATATCCTCCACAGGGATGGGGCCCATGGCTACACCTTC	CASSNILHRDGAHGYTF
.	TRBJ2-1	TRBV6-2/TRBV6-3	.	TGTGCCAGCAGTTACGTCCCTAGCCTAGGGGGGAATGAGCAGTTCTTC	CASSYVPSLGGNEQFF
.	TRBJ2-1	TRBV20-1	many	TGCAGTGCTAGAGTTCACAGGGTCAATGAGCAGTTCTTC	CSARVHRVNEQFF
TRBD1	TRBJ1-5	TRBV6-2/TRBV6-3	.	TGTGCCAGCACTGACAGGGCTCGGCCCCAGCATTTT	CASTDRARPQHF
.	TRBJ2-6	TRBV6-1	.	TGTGCCAGCTCCGGAAGCTCTGGGGCCAACGTCCTGACTTTC	CASSGSSGANVLTF
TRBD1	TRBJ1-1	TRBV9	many	TGTGCCAGCAGCGCGGGACAGGGATACACTGAAGCTTTCTTT	CASSAGQGYTEAFF
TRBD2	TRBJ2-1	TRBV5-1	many	TGCGCCAGCAGCTTGGGGCTGGCGGGGGGTGAGCAGTTCTTC	CASSLGLAGGEQFF
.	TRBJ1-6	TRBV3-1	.	TGTGCCAGCGTCTACAAGGGGTCTAATTCACCCCTCCACTTT	CASVYKGSNSPLHF
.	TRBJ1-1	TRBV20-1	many	TGCAGTGCTAGAGAGCCCCAGGGGAGGGTCACTGAAGCTTTCTTT	CSAREPQGRVTEAFF
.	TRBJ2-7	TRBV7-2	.	TGTGCCAGCAGCTTAAGAACAGGACCTTACTACGAGCAGTACTTC	CASSLRTGPYYEQYF
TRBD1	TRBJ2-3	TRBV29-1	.	TGCAGCGTTTGCTCGAGACAGGGGGCAGATACGCAGTATTTT	CSVCSRQGADTQYF
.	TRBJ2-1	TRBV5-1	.	TGCGCCAGCAGCTTGGTAGAGGGTAATGAGCAGTTCTTC	CASSLVEGNEQFF
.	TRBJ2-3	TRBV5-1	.	TGCGCCAGCACGACCCTTTTGGGGATTAGCACAGATACGCAGTATTTT	CASTTLLGISTDTQYF
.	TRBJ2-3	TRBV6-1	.	TGTGCCAGCAGTGAGGTCTTCCCCCGCACAGATACGCAGTATTTT	CASSEVFPRTDTQYF
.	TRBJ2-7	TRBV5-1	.	TGCGCCAGCAGCTTTGGGGCCTACGAGCAGTACTTC	CASSFGAYEQYF
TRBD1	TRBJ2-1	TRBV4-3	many	TGCGCCAGCAGCCAAGTTACGGGACAGGGGAACAATGAGCAGTTCTTC	CASSQVTGQGNNEQFF
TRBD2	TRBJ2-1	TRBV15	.	TGTGCCAGCCAGAGCGGGGCTAATTACAATGAGCAGTTCTTC	CASQSGANYNEQFF
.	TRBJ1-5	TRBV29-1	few	TGCAGCGTTGCGGGGGGGGGAGACCAGCCCCAGCATTTT	CSVAGGGDQPQHF
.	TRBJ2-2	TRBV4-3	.	TGCGCCAGCAGCGCTCAACACGGACCGAACACCGGGGAGCTGTTTTTT	CASSAQHGPNTGELFF
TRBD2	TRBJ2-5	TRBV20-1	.	TGCAGTGGTAGCGGGGGGTTTGGGGAGACCCAGTACTTC	CSGSGGFGETQYF
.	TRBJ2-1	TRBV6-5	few	TGTGCCAGCAGTTCCGGGATCGGGGGTGGGAATGAGCAGTTCTTC	CASSSGIGGGNEQFF
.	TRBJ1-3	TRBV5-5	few	TGTGCCAGCAGCTTGGGGGACGGTTCTGGAAACACCATATATTTT	CASSLGDGSGNTIYF
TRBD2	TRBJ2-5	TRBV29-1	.	TGCAGCGTTGTGGGGCTAGCGGGAGGAGGAGGACGGGAGACCCAGTACTTC	CSVVGLAGGGGRETQYF
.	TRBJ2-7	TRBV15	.	TGTGCCACCAGCAGAGGGGCCCAACTCCTGGGAGGCGAGCAGTACTTC	CATSRGAQLLGGEQYF
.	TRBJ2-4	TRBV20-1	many	TGCAGTGCTAGAGATCCTATAAGGGGTGGCATTCAGTACTTC	CSARDPIRGGIQYF
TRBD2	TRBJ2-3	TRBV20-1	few	TGCAGTGCCCTACTGACTAGCGGGAGTCGCAATACGCAGTATTTT	CSALLTSGSRNTQYF
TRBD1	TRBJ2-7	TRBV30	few	TGTGCCGCAGGGACCGGACAGGGGATGTACGAGCAGTACTTC	CAAGTGQGMYEQYF
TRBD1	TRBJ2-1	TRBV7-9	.	TGTGCCAGCCGTATACAGGGGGGCCACAATGAGCAGTTCTTC	CASRIQGGHNEQFF
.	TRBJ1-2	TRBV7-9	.	TGTGCCAGCAGCTTGCGCGGGGATGAAGGCAGTGGCTACACCTTC	CASSLRGDEGSGYTF
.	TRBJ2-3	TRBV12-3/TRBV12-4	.	TGTGCCAGCCAATACAGGAGACGCACAGATACGCAGTATTTT	CASQYRRRTDTQYF
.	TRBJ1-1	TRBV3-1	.	TGTGCCAGCAGCCATGGAGGGGAAGCTTTCTTT	CASSHGGEAFF
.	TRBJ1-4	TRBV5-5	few	TGTGCCAGCAGCTTGGGCCCAGCGATAAATGAAAAACTGTTTTTT	CASSLGPAINEKLFF